The sequence of this TCR beta chain was determined in a study of PD-L1 blockade in urothelial cancer. V gave up 5 bases and J gave up 4 bases; unmatched junction bases: 5. This CDR3 contains 14 residues. CDR1 MNHEY and CDR2 SMNVEV come from the germline V gene (reference sequence). Time point denoted: peripheral blood 6 weeks after treatment start. The method was immunoSEQ multiplex PCR; TCRdb's version includes in-frame clones alone and lacks a portion of them. The table has around 49,000 clones, 70% to 90% seen once. This receptor was obtained from a man aged 55 to 69 with urothelial cancer. Sequenced material: PBMCs, taken around atezolizumab (anti-PD-L1) treatment. V usage is TRBV27 and J usage is TRBJ1-2; 9 bases match TRBD1. The CDR3 loop is CASSGTGRGYGYTF. As DNA, the CDR3 is TGTGCCAGCAGTGGGACAGGGAGGGGCTATGGCTACACCTTC.